The present T cell receptor beta chain was sequenced within a study of cytomegalovirus exposure and HLA in healthy donors. Study observations and caveats: A later analysis linked a missense DCLRE1C variant to TCR beta V- and J-gene trimming. Previously analyzed data showed that most TCR beta V segments were productive at a frequency of about 87% or about 30%.

On this clone itself: Its specificity is not known.

With V trimmed by 7 bases and J by 2 bases, 7 bases remained unmatched. The CDR3 sequence is 15 residues long. The germline gives CDR1 SNHLY, CDR2 FYNNEI. Primers: 60 Vbeta forward and 13 Jbeta reverse. Produced via immunoSEQ multiplex PCR; TCRdb's table is partial and in-frame only. This sample carries about 68,000 clones, about 81% of them seen once, and the ten largest clones take roughly 6.8%. The chain has TRBV2 and TRBJ1-5; TRBD1 aligns across 8 bases. Sequenced material: PBMCs. The sequence came from a human donor in good health. The CDR3 region has the DNA TGTGCCAGCACGACAGGGGACGCAGGCAATCAGCCCCAGCATTTT. Its protein product is CASTTGDAGNQPQHF.